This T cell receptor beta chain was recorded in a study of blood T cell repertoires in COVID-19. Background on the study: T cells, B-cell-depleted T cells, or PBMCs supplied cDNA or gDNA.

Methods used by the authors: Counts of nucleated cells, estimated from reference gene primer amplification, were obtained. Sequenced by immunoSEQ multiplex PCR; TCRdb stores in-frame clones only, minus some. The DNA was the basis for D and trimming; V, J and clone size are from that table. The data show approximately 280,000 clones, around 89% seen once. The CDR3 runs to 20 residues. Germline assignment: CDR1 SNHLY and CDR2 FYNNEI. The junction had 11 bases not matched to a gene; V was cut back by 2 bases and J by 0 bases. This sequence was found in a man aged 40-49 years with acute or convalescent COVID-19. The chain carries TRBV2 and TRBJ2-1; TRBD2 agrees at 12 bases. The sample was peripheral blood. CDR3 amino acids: CASSEPSGGASTVSYNEQFF. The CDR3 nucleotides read TGTGCCAGCAGTGAACCTAGCGGGGGGGCTAGCACAGTCTCCTACAATGAGCAGTTCTTC.